The clone carrying this T cell receptor beta chain has a single count. This sample is part of a study of blood T cell repertoires in COVID-19. Libraries were prepared by immunoSEQ multiplex PCR; TCRdb keeps only in-frame clonotypes and omits some of them. In the table there are about 260,000 clones, around 84% of which are singletons. CDR1 is SGHKS, CDR2 YYEKEE, per germline (reference sequence). The ends were cut back, 0 bases at V and 5 bases at J, with 17 bases in the middle. This CDR3 is 16 amino acids long. Sequenced input: peripheral blood. V gene TRBV5-5 combines with J gene TRBJ1-1, with a tentative D call TRBD1 (5 bases). The TCR originated in a woman aged 55-70 years with COVID-19, enrolled during active disease. CDR3 bases: TGTGCCAGCAGCTTGGACAGGTGGTTACCGAAGACTGAAGCTTTCTTT. It codes for CASSLDRWLPKTEAFF.